These 21 T cell receptor beta chains came from one sample sequenced in a study of T cells in Graves' hyperthyroidism and ophthalmopathy. Amplification of TCR beta CDR3 regions was performed using RNA transcripts as template. The TCR CDR3 first-round RT-PCR relied on the HTBI primer set. MiXCR was run by TCRdb on the multiplex PCR reads, yielding one entry per CDR3 protein. The table shows some 510,000 distinct CDR3 sequences, with around 21% occurring only once. Sequenced sample: blood. The origin of the receptors is a man aged 18 to 29 with Graves' hyperthyroidism.

This clonotype showed up many times. The CDR3 loop reads CASRPAGGGLGAFF. CDR3 coding DNA: TGTGCCAGTAGACCCGCGGGGGGCGGCCTAGGAGCTTTCTTT. The V and J genes are TRBV19 and TRBJ1-1; D may be TRBD1 (6 bases). Germline values: CDR1 LNHDA, CDR2 SQIVND (reference sequence). V lost 6 bases to trimming and J lost 10 bases, with 21 bases between them. This CDR3 comprises 14 residues.

This clonotype was seen at least ten times. The chain is built from TRBV27 and TRBJ1-5; the D gene is possibly TRBD1 (5 bases). The CDR3 has 15 amino acids. Trimming stripped 6 bases from V and 3 bases from J, with 15 bases between. The germline gives CDR1 MNHEY, CDR2 SMNVEV (reference sequence). The CDR3 DNA sequence: TGTGCCAGCAGCCCTTCTCTCGGGGCCAATCAGCCCCAGCATTTT. Its protein product is CASSPSLGANQPQHF.

This clonotype was counted at least ten times. This chain links TRBV6-2 or TRBV6-3 with TRBJ2-5; TRBD2 matches at 9 bases. V shed 0 bases and J 0 bases; nucleotides not matched to a gene: 5. The CDR3 covers 17 residues. Germline CDR1 and CDR2: MNHEY and SVGEGT. For the CDR3, the DNA is TGTGCCAGCAGTTACTCGATTTTAGCGGGGGACCAAGAGACCCAGTACTTC. This codes for CASSYSILAGDQETQYF.

This clonotype has a handful of counts. This rearrangement joins TRBV20-1 to TRBJ2-2; TRBD2 is a possible D gene (5 bases). Trimming pared 3 bases from V and 7 bases from J, leaving 15 bases between. The CDR3 loop spans 14 amino acids. From germline, CDR1 is DFQATT and CDR2 SNEGSKA (reference sequence). The CDR3 protein is CSARGWEPGGELFF. The CDR3 DNA is TGCAGTGCTAGGGGGTGGGAGCCCGGCGGGGAGCTGTTTTTT.

As concerns this clonotype: At one boundary the junction diverges from the germline segment, which might be a read error. The genes are TRBV12-3 or TRBV12-4 and TRBJ1-2; D is unclear. The CDR3 totals 13 residues. CDR3 region: CASSFRANYGFTF. CDR3 nucleotides: TGTGCCAGCAGTTTCCGGGCTAACTATGGCTTCACCTTC.

This clonotype was counted a few times. V is TRBV20-1 and J is TRBJ1-3, with D hard to call. V was clipped by 1 base and J by 4 bases, with 11 bases between them. Germline-derived CDR1 and CDR2 are DFQATT and SNEGSKA (reference sequence). CDR3 size: 14 residues. CDR3 in amino acids: CSARGTLVGNTIYF. The CDR3 bases are TGCAGTGCTAGAGGGACCCTCGTCGGAAACACCATATATTTT.

V is TRBV6-1 and J is TRBJ2-7, with TRBD2 matching 11 bases. The CDR3 extends over 14 amino acids. With 6 bases clipped from V and 6 bases from J, the junction kept 7 bases outside the gene matches. Per the germline V gene, CDR1 is MNHNS and CDR2 is SASEGT. The CDR3 sequence: CASRKDGLAGEQYF. The CDR3 DNA sequence: TGTGCCAGCAGAAAGGACGGACTAGCGGGCGAGCAGTACTTC.

This clonotype was found many times. The rearrangement uses TRBV5-4 and TRBJ1-2, with D uncertain. V was shortened by 4 bases and J by 5 bases, with 18 bases between the two germline ends. The CDR3 is 15 residues long. Germline loops: CDR1 SGHNT, CDR2 YYREEE (reference sequence). The CDR3: CASSASSAPSYGYTF. CDR3 sequence (DNA): TGTGCCAGCAGCGCGTCAAGTGCCCCCTCATATGGCTACACCTTC.

The chain joins TRBV24-1 to TRBJ2-7; TRBD1 is a possible D gene (5 bases). V lost 4 bases and J 3 bases, leaving 9 bases between the germline ends. The germline V gene has CDR1 KGHDR and CDR2 SFDVKD. CDR3 length: 13 residues. CDR3 protein: CATSDADSYEQYF. The CDR3 bases are TGTGCCACCAGTGACGCCGACAGCTACGAGCAGTACTTC.

On this clonotype itself: The junction departs from germline at one end; a sequencing error may be responsible. CDR3 in amino acids: CASSLGTVIGNQPRHF. DNA of the CDR3: TGTGCCAGCAGTTTGGGGACAGTAATCGGCAATCAGCCCCGGCATTTT. The V gene is TRBV12-3 or TRBV12-4, the J gene TRBJ1-5, with TRBD1 matching 7 bases. The CDR3 extends over 16 amino acids.

This clonotype has a count of ten or more. The chain carries TRBV5-4 and TRBJ1-1; D not resolved. CDR1 is SGHNT and CDR2 is YYREEE in the germline V gene (reference sequence). V shed 4 bases and J shed 2 bases, with 12 bases lying between them. The CDR3 extends over 14 amino acids. CDR3 amino acids: CASSPDKHNTEAFF. As DNA, the CDR3 is TGTGCCAGCAGCCCCGACAAGCATAACACTGAAGCTTTCTTT.

This clonotype occurred many times. V is TRBV12-3 or TRBV12-4 and J is TRBJ1-1, with unresolved D. V was trimmed by 7 bases and J by 0 bases, leaving 12 bases between them. The CDR3 is 14 amino acids. The CDR3, as DNA: TGTGCCAGCACCCCGGAAAACTTGAACACTGAAGCTTTCTTT. This gives the protein CASTPENLNTEAFF.

With respect to this clonotype: This sequence may be a read error, since a much larger clone differs from it by one base. V gene TRBV14 combines with J gene TRBJ2-7; D is possibly TRBD2 (5 bases). From germline, CDR1 is SGHDN and CDR2 FVKESK. The CDR3 runs 13 residues. CDR3 protein: CASSQESSDELYF. The CDR3 DNA follows: TGTGCCAGCAGCCAAGAAAGTAGCGACGAGCTGTACTTC. Combining the CDR3 with reference TRBV14 and TRBJ2-7 gives the whole variable domain EAGVTQFPSHSVIEKGQTVTLRCDPISGHDNLYWYRRVMGKEIKFLLHFVKESKQDESGMPNNRFLAERTGGTYSTLKVQPAELEDSGVYFCASSQESSDELYFGPGTRLTVT.

This clonotype has a count of ten or more. The V gene is TRBV24-1, the J gene TRBJ2-5, with 9 bases lining up with TRBD1. This CDR3 comprises 15 residues. From germline, CDR1 is KGHDR and CDR2 SFDVKD. V shed 0 bases, J shed 3 bases, and the junction held 1 base outside the gene matches. Here the CDR3 reads CATSDLTGGEETQYF. CDR3 DNA: TGTGCCACCAGTGATTTGACAGGGGGCGAAGAGACCCAGTACTTC.

This clonotype was observed many times. One end of the junction varies from germline; a read error may be responsible. The chain couples TRBV28 to TRBJ2-4, with 7 nucleotides matching TRBD1. There are 14 residues in the CDR3. Per the germline V gene, CDR1 is MDHEN and CDR2 is SYDVKM. CDR3 in DNA: TGTGCCGGCAGTGTGCACAGGGGTAAAAACATTCAGTACTTC. Translating gives CAGSVHRGKNIQYF.

The table lists this clonotype with many counts. V is TRBV28 and J is TRBJ2-2; 9 nucleotides agree with TRBD1. The CDR3 runs to 15 residues. The V and J ends lost 4 bases and 1 base, in that order; junction bases with no gene match: 1. Per germline, CDR1 MDHEN and CDR2 SYDVKM. The DNA of the CDR3 is TGTGCCAGCAGTTACAGGGGGCGGAACACCGGGGAGCTGTTTTTT. This encodes CASSYRGRNTGELFF.

This clonotype was picked up many times. The V call is TRBV11-2, the J call TRBJ2-7, with 13 nucleotides matching TRBD2. The V gene's germline CDR1 is SGHAT and CDR2 FQNNGV. This CDR3 has 17 amino acids. The V segment lost 4 bases and the J segment 0 bases; nucleotides outside the gene matches: 6. The chain's CDR3 is CASSYGLAGESSYEQYF. DNA of the CDR3: TGTGCCAGCAGCTACGGACTAGCGGGGGAGAGCTCCTACGAGCAGTACTTC.

This clonotype was seen ten or more times. V and J are TRBV27 and TRBJ2-2; TRBD2 agrees at 13 bases. The length of the CDR3 is 18 residues. Per the germline V gene, CDR1 is MNHEY and CDR2 is SMNVEV (reference sequence). Trimming took 5 bases from V and 8 from J; bases not matched to a gene: 14. The CDR3 DNA is TGTGCCAGCAGTATAACATCACTAGCGGGGGGGCCGAGTGGGGAGCTGTTTTTT. This encodes CASSITSLAGGPSGELFF.

On this clonotype itself: At one end, the junction sequence differs from germline, possibly due to a read error. The chain is built from TRBV7-9 and TRBJ1-1; 10 bases are a match to TRBD1. The V gene's germline CDR1 is SEHNR and CDR2 FQNEAQ (reference sequence). The CDR3 spans 13 residues. The CDR3 loop is CATRGQGNPEAFF. The CDR3 DNA is TGTGCCACAAGGGGACAGGGGAACCCTGAAGCTTTCTTT.

The chain has TRBV24-1 and TRBJ1-6; no clear D. The V end was cut by 2 bases, the J end by 7 bases, with 8 bases between. CDR1 and CDR2 (germline): KGHDR, SFDVKD. The CDR3 extends over 14 amino acids. DNA for the CDR3: TGTGCCACCAGTGATTGGACCAGAAATTCACCCCTCCACTTT. Amino acid sequence: CATSDWTRNSPLHF.

This clonotype has just a few counts. The V call is TRBV7-9, the J call TRBJ1-3; D is undetermined. The germline V and J ends were trimmed by 3 bases and 0 bases, with 9 bases remaining between them. This CDR3 is 15 amino acids long. Per germline, CDR1 SEHNR and CDR2 FQNEAQ (reference sequence). The chain's CDR3 is CASSFDGSSGNTIYF. CDR3 DNA: TGTGCCAGCAGCTTTGACGGGAGCTCTGGAAACACCATATATTTT.